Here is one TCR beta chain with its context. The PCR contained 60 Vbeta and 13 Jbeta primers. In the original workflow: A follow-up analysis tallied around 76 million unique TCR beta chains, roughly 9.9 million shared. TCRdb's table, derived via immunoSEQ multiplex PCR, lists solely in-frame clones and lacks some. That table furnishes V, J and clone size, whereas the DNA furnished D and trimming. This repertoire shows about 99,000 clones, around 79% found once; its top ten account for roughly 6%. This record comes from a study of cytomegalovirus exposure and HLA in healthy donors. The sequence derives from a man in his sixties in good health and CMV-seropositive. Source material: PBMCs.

The CDR3 DNA is TGTGCCAGCTCCAGGGTGTTCAATCAGCCCCAGCATTTT. It specifies CASSRVFNQPQHF. The chain links TRBV6-6 to TRBJ1-5; tentatively, D is TRBD1 (5 bases). There are 13 residues in the CDR3. The V and J ends lost 8 bases and 3 bases respectively, with 11 bases between them. Germline loops: CDR1 MNHNY, CDR2 SVGAGI (reference sequence).